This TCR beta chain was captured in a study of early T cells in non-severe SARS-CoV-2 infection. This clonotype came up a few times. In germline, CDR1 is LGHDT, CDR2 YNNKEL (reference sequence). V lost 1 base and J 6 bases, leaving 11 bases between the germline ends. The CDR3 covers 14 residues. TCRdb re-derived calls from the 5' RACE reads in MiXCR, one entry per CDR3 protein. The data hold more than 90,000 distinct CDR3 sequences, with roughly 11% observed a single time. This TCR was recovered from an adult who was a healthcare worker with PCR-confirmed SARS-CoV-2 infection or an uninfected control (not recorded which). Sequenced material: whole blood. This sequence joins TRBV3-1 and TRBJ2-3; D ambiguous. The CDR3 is CASSQVVRPDTQYF. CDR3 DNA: TGTGCCAGCAGCCAAGTAGTTCGCCCGGATACGCAGTATTTT.